The rows below give T cell receptor beta chains drawn from one sample of a study of regulatory T cells in long-lasting Graves disease. Via MiXCR, TCRdb re-called the multiplex PCR reads, giving one row per CDR3 protein. The sample comprises roughly 360,000 distinct CDR3 sequences, approximately 23% of which are singletons, and under 35% rests with the top ten. The input for sequencing was peripheral blood mononuclear cells (PBMCs), taken when the disease was refractory, from a patient treated with antithyroid drugs. The receptor source for this set is a middle-aged woman with Graves disease. Both conserved end residues are part of each CDR3. A D gene is named only where the DNA matches it firmly. Size is omitted from some rows. Given values are once, few, many or a class for expanded clones.

v_gene,abundance,j_gene,d_gene,CDR3nt,CDR3aa
TRBV6-2/TRBV6-3,-,TRBJ2-7,-,TGTGCCAGCAGTTACTGTTGGGACGGTACCTACGAGCAGTACTTC,CASSYCWDGTYEQYF
TRBV28,-,TRBJ1-5,-,TGTGCCAGCAGTTTATGGGACAGTCGCACGAATCAGCCCCAGCATTTT,CASSLWDSRTNQPQHF
TRBV6-5,few,TRBJ2-6,-,TGTGCCGGCAGTTACTTTCCCAGCCAGGCCTCTGGGGCCAACGTCCTGACTTTC,CAGSYFPSQASGANVLTF
TRBV28,few,TRBJ2-1,TRBD2,TGTGCCAGCAGTCCAGCGGGGGCCGTTTACAATGAGCAGTTCTTC,CASSPAGAVYNEQFF
TRBV5-6,few,TRBJ2-2,TRBD2,TGTGCCAGCAGCTTCCCAGGACTAGCAGAAACCGGGGAGCTGTTTTTT,CASSFPGLAETGELFF
TRBV12-3/TRBV12-4,few,TRBJ2-1,TRBD2,TGTGCCAGCAGCCCCAAGATGATATCGGGACTAGCCTACAATGAGCAGTTCTTC,CASSPKMISGLAYNEQFF
TRBV6-1,many,TRBJ2-1,-,TGTGCCAGCAGTGTGGGCAATGAGCAGTTCTTC,CASSVGNEQFF
TRBV20-1,few,TRBJ1-2,-,TGCAGTGCCCCAGCCGGCGTCCACTATGGCTACACCTTC,CSAPAGVHYGYTF
TRBV28,-,TRBJ2-1,-,TGTGCCAGCAGTGACCTGGGATACAATGAGCAGTTCTTC,CASSDLGYNEQFF
TRBV5-6,-,TRBJ2-5,TRBD2,TGTGCCAGCAGCTATGGCACTAGCGGGAGGGCCGGGGAGACCCAGTACTTC,CASSYGTSGRAGETQYF
TRBV20-1,-,TRBJ2-5,TRBD1,TGCAGTGCCCTGACAGGGTGGGTGACCCAGTACTTC,CSALTGWVTQYF
TRBV10-3,many,TRBJ1-6,TRBD1,TGTGCCATCAGTGAAGTACGGGGACAGGATAATTCACCCCTCCACTTT,CAISEVRGQDNSPLHF
TRBV7-9,few,TRBJ2-7,-,TGTGCCAGCAGCTTCTTGGGTAGCGCCTACGAGCAGTACTTC,CASSFLGSAYEQYF
TRBV29-1,few,TRBJ2-1,TRBD2,TGCAGCGTTGGTGGGAGGGATTTCTTC,CSVGGRDFF
TRBV20-1,-,TRBJ1-1,TRBD1,TGCAGTGCTGACAAAACAGGGGACGAAGCTTTCTTT,CSADKTGDEAFF
TRBV28,many,TRBJ1-2,TRBD1,TGTGCCAGCAGTTTAGACCAGGGGGGTGGCTACACCTTC,CASSLDQGGGYTF
TRBV6-1,-,TRBJ2-2,-,TGTGCCAGCAGTGAGCGCTTAGGGGCCGGGGAGCTGTTTTTT,CASSERLGAGELFF